This TCR beta chain is drawn from a study of shared clonotypes between healthy human individuals. The study, taken as a whole, reports: Naive CD4 clonotypes were shared across a few donors at 4.5% to 6%. Against clonotypes common to all four donors, non-shared ones had lower generation probabilities.

V lost 0 bases and J lost 3; bases outside the gene matches: 9. Germline V gene sequence: CDR1 SEHNR, CDR2 FQNEAQ (reference sequence). The length of the CDR3 is 18 residues. Note on this clone: Its antigen is undetermined.

Naive CD8 isolation took CD45RO-negative cells positively selected for CCR7 and excluded terminally differentiated effector memory CD45RA+ cells. Libraries were prepared by immunoSEQ multiplex PCR; TCRdb keeps only in-frame clonotypes and omits some of them. The table shows hundreds of thousands of clones, with around 92% occurring only once. What was sequenced was naive CD8+ T cells sorted from blood. The TCR originated in a man younger than 40 in good health. The chain carries TRBV7-9 and TRBJ2-2, with 8 positions matching TRBD1. CDR3 coding DNA: TGTGCCAGCAGCTTAGCGTTCATGGGACAGGCGGACACCGGGGAGCTGTTTTTT. Its translation: CASSLAFMGQADTGELFF.